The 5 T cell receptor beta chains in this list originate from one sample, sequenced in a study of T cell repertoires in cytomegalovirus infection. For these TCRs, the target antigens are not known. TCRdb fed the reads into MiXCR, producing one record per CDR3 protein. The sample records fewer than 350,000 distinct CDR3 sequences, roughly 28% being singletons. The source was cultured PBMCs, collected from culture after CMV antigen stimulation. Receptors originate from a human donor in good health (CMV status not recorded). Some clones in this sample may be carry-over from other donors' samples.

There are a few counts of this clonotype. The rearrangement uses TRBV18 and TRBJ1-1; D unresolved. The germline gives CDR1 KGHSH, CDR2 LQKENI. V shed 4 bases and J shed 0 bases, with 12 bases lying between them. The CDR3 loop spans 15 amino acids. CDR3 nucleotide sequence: TGTGCCAGCTCACTGCTCCGGGCCCTGAACACTGAAGCTTTCTTT. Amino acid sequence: CASSLLRALNTEAFF.

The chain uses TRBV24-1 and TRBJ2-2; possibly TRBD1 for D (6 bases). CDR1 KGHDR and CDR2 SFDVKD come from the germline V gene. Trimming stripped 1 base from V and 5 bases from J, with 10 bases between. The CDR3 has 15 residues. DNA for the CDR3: TGTGCCACCAGTGATTTAAAACAGGGTACCGGGGAGCTGTTTTTT. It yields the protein CATSDLKQGTGELFF.

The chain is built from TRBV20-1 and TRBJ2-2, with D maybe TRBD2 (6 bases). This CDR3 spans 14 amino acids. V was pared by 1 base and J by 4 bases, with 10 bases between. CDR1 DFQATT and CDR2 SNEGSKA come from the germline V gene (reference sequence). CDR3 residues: CSARALAGTGELFF. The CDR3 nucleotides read TGCAGTGCTAGAGCACTAGCTGGCACCGGGGAGCTGTTTTTT.

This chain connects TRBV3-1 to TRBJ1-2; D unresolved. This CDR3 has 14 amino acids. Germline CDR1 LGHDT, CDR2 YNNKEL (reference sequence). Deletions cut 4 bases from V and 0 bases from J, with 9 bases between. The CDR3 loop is CASSREEANYGYTF. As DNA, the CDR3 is TGTGCCAGCAGCCGGGAAGAAGCTAACTATGGCTACACCTTC.

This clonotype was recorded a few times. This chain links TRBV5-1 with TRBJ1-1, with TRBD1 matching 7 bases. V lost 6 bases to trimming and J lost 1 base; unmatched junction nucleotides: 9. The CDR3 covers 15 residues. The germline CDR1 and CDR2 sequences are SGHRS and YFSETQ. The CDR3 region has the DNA TGCGCCAGCAACTACAGGGGCGCAGAGAACACTGAAGCTTTCTTT. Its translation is CASNYRGAENTEAFF.